This T cell receptor beta chain was captured in a study of shared clonotypes between healthy human individuals. Whole-study context: CD4 naive cells filled three plates per donor, CD4 memory three, CD8 naive two and CD8 memory one.

Terminally differentiated effector memory CD45RA+ cells were left out of the naive CD8 fraction, which was CD45RO-negative and positively selected for CCR7. Clones were read by immunoSEQ multiplex PCR, and TCRdb kept only the in-frame ones, dropping some. In the table there are 2 million or so clones, around 96% of which are singletons. Points on this clone: Its antigen is not identified.

This CDR3 contains 14 residues. V was pared by 4 bases and J by 3 bases, with 12 bases between. Germline V lookup: CDR1 SNHLY, CDR2 FYNNEI. Study results and caveats: Clonotype sharing among donors was expected to depend on sequencing depth. What limited the represented genetic and exposure-history diversity was the small number of donors. A reduction in generation probabilities was seen for non-shared clonotypes relative to those shared by all four donors.

Sequences were obtained from naive CD8+ T cells sorted from blood. The rearrangement uses TRBV2 and TRBJ2-5; tentatively, D is TRBD2 (7 bases). The source of this sequence is a young man in good health. CDR3 sequence (DNA): TGTGCCAGCAGTGTAGGGGGGGAAGAAGAGACCCAGTACTTC. Its translation: CASSVGGEEETQYF.